Presented here are 14 T cell receptor beta chains from one specimen sequenced in a study of T cell responses to AZD1222 COVID-19 vaccine. Some clones are missing from TCRdb's copy, which holds only in-frame ones; the method was immunoSEQ multiplex PCR. The sample lists about 100,000 clones, 87% occurring once. The input for sequencing was peripheral blood, taken 28 days after the second AZD1222 dose. The receptors derive from an adult who received the AZD1222 COVID-19 vaccine.

V is TRBV29-1 and J is TRBJ1-5, with a weak D call TRBD1 (5 bases). CDR3 length equals 12 residues. Germline CDR1 SQVTM, CDR2 ANQGSEA. The V end was cut by 4 bases, the J end by 7 bases, with 11 bases between. CDR3 bases: TGCAGCGTTGGGGGGGTTGGCCAGCCCCAGCATTTT. It encodes CSVGGVGQPQHF.

The chain uses TRBV15 and TRBJ1-5; TRBD1 is a possible D gene (5 bases). The CDR3 totals 14 residues. V lost 9 bases and J lost 4, with 16 bases in between. CDR1 is LNHNV and CDR2 is YYDKDF in the germline V gene (reference sequence). CDR3 coding DNA: TGTGCCACACGGCAGTGGGGGGATAATCAGCCCCAGCATTTT. Amino acids: CATRQWGDNQPQHF.

The DNA for the CDR3 is TGTGCCAGCAGCTTAGTATCCCAGAATTCACCCCTCCACTTT. As protein: CASSLVSQNSPLHF. This chain uses TRBV11-2 with TRBJ1-6; no clear D gene. Germline values: CDR1 SGHAT, CDR2 FQNNGV. This CDR3 has 14 amino acids. Trimming took 1 base from V and 7 from J, leaving 8 bases between them. Filled out from reference TRBV11-2 and TRBJ1-6, the complete variable domain reads EAGVAQSPRYKIIEKRQSVAFWCNPISGHATLYWYQQILGQGPKLLIQFQNNGVVDDSQLPKDRFSAERLKGVDSTLKIQPAKLEDSAVYLCASSLVSQNSPLHFGNGTRLTVT.

The chain links TRBV10-3 to TRBJ2-7, with TRBD1 identical over 7 bases. The CDR3 has 15 residues. The germline gives CDR1 ENHRY, CDR2 SYGVKD. J was trimmed by 2 bases and V by 3 bases; bases with no gene match: 7. The CDR3 loop is CAISEGQVLAYEQYF. The CDR3 nucleotides read TGTGCCATCAGTGAAGGACAGGTTCTCGCCTACGAGCAGTACTTC.

This sequence joins TRBV11-1 and TRBJ2-3, with D unclear. The CDR3 is 15 residues long. Per the germline V gene, CDR1 is SGHAT and CDR2 is FQDESV (reference sequence). Between the trimmed V and J ends, which lost 1 base and 4 bases, there was a span of 12 bases. This chain's CDR3 is CASSLGHRAPDTQYF. CDR3 nucleotide sequence: TGTGCCAGCAGCTTAGGTCATAGAGCACCAGATACGCAGTATTTT.

The chain combines TRBV7-2 with TRBJ1-1; D might be TRBD1 (5 bases). V lost 2 bases to trimming and J lost 0 bases, with 7 bases between them. The CDR3 sequence is 14 residues long. Germline V lookup: CDR1 SGHTA, CDR2 FQGNSA. CDR3 bases: TGTGCCAGCAGCTTATCAGGGTTGAACACTGAAGCTTTCTTT. As protein: CASSLSGLNTEAFF.

The rearrangement links TRBV19 to TRBJ2-7; the D is unclear. Per germline, CDR1 LNHDA and CDR2 SQIVND (reference sequence). The CDR3 contains 16 residues. Trimming shortened V by 4 bases and J by 6 bases, and 22 bases separated the two germline ends. Written as DNA, the CDR3 is TGTGCCAGTAGTAGAGACCCGGGCCCCCTCAACGGCGAGCAGTACTTC. Translation gives CASSRDPGPLNGEQYF.

The chain carries TRBV27 and TRBJ1-2; TRBD1 agrees at 9 bases. Germline CDR1 reads MNHEY; CDR2 reads SMNVEV (reference sequence). The V and J ends lost 5 bases and 4 bases, in that order; junction bases with no gene match: 14. This CDR3 is 17 amino acids long. The CDR3 reads CASSTRTGALSIYGYTF. CDR3 coding DNA: TGTGCCAGCAGTACTCGGACAGGGGCCTTATCTATCTATGGCTACACCTTC.

This chain joins TRBV7-9 and TRBJ2-7, with D maybe TRBD1 (6 bases). The CDR3 is 13 amino acids. CDR1 SEHNR and CDR2 FQNEAQ come from the germline V gene (reference sequence). Trimming took off 2 bases at V and 5 bases at J, with 10 bases between the two ends. CDR3 loop: CASSLNRDHEQYF. DNA of the CDR3: TGTGCCAGCAGCTTAAACAGGGACCACGAGCAGTACTTC. Full variable domain (outside the CDR3, taken from reference TRBV7-9 and TRBJ2-7): DTGVSQNPRHKITKRGQNVTFRCDPISEHNRLYWYRQTLGQGPEFLTYFQNEAQLEKSRLLSDRFSAERPKGSFSTLEIQRTEQGDSAMYLCASSLNRDHEQYFGPGTRLTVT.

The chain couples TRBV3-1 (or the pseudogene TRBV3-2) to TRBJ2-4; no firm D call. Trimming pared 5 bases from V and 6 bases from J, leaving 11 bases between. The germline V gene encodes CDR1 LGHDT and CDR2 YNNKEL (reference sequence). The CDR3 is made up of 13 amino acids. This chain's CDR3 is CASSTQTVNIQYF. Written as DNA, the CDR3 is TGTGCCAGCAGCACACAGACGGTAAACATTCAGTACTTC.

The chain carries TRBV4-3 and TRBJ2-3; the match to TRBD2 covers 9 bases. CDR1 is LGHNA, CDR2 YSLEER, per germline. The junction had 5 bases not matched to a gene; V was cut back by 4 bases and J by 3 bases. This CDR3 has 15 amino acids. This chain's CDR3 is CASSPGGLATDTQYF. The CDR3 DNA reads as TGCGCCAGCAGCCCAGGAGGACTAGCGACAGATACGCAGTATTTT.

This rearrangement joins TRBV9 to TRBJ2-1; 11 positions match TRBD2. This CDR3 has 16 amino acids. Germline assignment: CDR1 SGDLS and CDR2 YYNGEE. Germline trimming cut 4 bases from V and 8 bases from J; bases unmatched to any gene: 11. CDR3 sequence reads: CASSPPGTSGTDEQFF. CDR3 nucleotide sequence: TGTGCCAGCAGCCCCCCCGGGACTAGCGGAACAGATGAGCAGTTCTTC.

The chain carries TRBV11-2 and TRBJ1-4; no reliable D call. Germline CDR1 is SGHAT and CDR2 is FQNNGV. Trimming removed 1 base at V and 7 bases at J, with 7 bases between. This CDR3 contains 13 residues. The CDR3 region is CASSLGEGEKLFF. In nucleotides, the CDR3 is TGTGCCAGCAGCTTAGGGGAGGGTGAAAAACTGTTTTTT.

The chain couples TRBV12-3 or TRBV12-4 to TRBJ2-5, with D possibly being TRBD2 (5 bases). Trimming left V 7 bases short and J 1 base short, with 10 bases between. There are 13 residues in the CDR3. The CDR3 DNA is TGTGCCAGCACTGACGGGATCCAAGAGACCCAGTACTTC. Protein: CASTDGIQETQYF.